Shown below are 20 T cell receptor beta chains from a single sample sequenced in a study of monozygotic twins with cystic fibrosis. Produced via immunoSEQ multiplex PCR; TCRdb's table is partial and in-frame only. The sample consists of roughly 25,000 clones, 96% of them appearing once. The sample was blood. The receptors here all came from a girl aged 2 to 10 with cystic fibrosis.

The genes are TRBV27 and TRBJ2-7; D is undetermined. With 8 bases removed from V and 6 bases from J, the gap between germline ends came to 11 bases. CDR1 and CDR2 from the germline V gene are MNHEY and SMNVEV (reference sequence). This CDR3 has 11 residues. The CDR3 region has the DNA TGTGCCAGCCTAGGGCTAGGCGAGCAGTACTTC. Residues: CASLGLGEQYF.

The chain joins TRBV18 to TRBJ2-3; D uncertain. Germline V lookup: CDR1 KGHSH, CDR2 LQKENI. The germline V and J ends were trimmed by 3 bases and 1 base, with 2 bases remaining between them. CDR3 length: 12 residues. The CDR3 protein is CASSPRTDTQYF. CDR3 in DNA: TGTGCCAGCTCACCGCGCACAGATACGCAGTATTTT.

J is TRBJ2-7 and V is TRBV5-1; TRBD2 matches 7 bases. The trim removed 6 bases at V and 5 bases at J, leaving 23 bases unmatched. CDR1 is SGHRS and CDR2 is YFSETQ in the germline V gene. The length of the CDR3 is 18 residues. The CDR3 coding sequence is TGCGCCAGCACCTTCTCGGAGGGTCGGGAGGTGATCGGCGACGAGCAGTACTTC. It yields the protein CASTFSEGREVIGDEQYF.

The rearrangement uses TRBV5-1 and TRBJ1-2, with 7 bases that match TRBD1. This CDR3 is built from 16 residues. V lost 0 bases to trimming and J lost 5 bases; unmatched junction nucleotides: 10. The germline V gene has CDR1 SGHRS and CDR2 YFSETQ. CDR3 bases: TGCGCCAGCAGCTTGGTCCCCCGGCAGGGGGGGTATGGCTACACCTTC. Its translation is CASSLVPRQGGYGYTF.

The count of this clone is one. The V call is TRBV19, the J call TRBJ1-5; 7 bases fit TRBD1. V shed 7 bases and J 2 bases; nucleotides not matched to a gene: 8. Per germline, CDR1 LNHDA and CDR2 SQIVND (reference sequence). The CDR3 has 15 amino acids. The CDR3 sequence is CASTSDRAGNQPQHF. CDR3 DNA sequence: TGTGCCAGTACCTCAGACAGGGCTGGCAATCAGCCCCAGCATTTT. Full variable domain (rest looked up from reference TRBV19 and TRBJ1-5): DGGITQSPKYLFRKEGQNVTLSCEQNLNHDAMYWYRQDPGQGLRLIYYSQIVNDFQKGDIAEGYSVSREKKESFPLTVTSAQKNPTAFYLCASTSDRAGNQPQHFGDGTRLSIL.

This clone has only one observation. The V gene is TRBV14, the J gene TRBJ2-7; D possibly corresponds to TRBD1 (6 bases). This CDR3 spans 14 amino acids. V dropped 4 bases and J dropped 3 bases, with 13 bases sitting between them. From germline, CDR1 is SGHDN and CDR2 FVKESK. The CDR3 loop is CASSRYRDIYEQYF. The CDR3 bases are TGTGCCAGCAGCCGATACAGGGACATCTACGAGCAGTACTTC. Combining the CDR3 with reference TRBV14 and TRBJ2-7 gives the whole variable domain EAGVTQFPSHSVIEKGQTVTLRCDPISGHDNLYWYRRVMGKEIKFLLHFVKESKQDESGMPNNRFLAERTGGTYSTLKVQPAELEDSGVYFCASSRYRDIYEQYFGPGTRLTVT.

The chain employs TRBV7-9 and TRBJ1-5, with 8 bases identical to TRBD1. This CDR3 spans 17 amino acids. V trimming: 2 bases; J trimming: 5 bases; junction bases outside the gene matches: 11. Germline V gene sequence: CDR1 SEHNR, CDR2 FQNEAQ (reference sequence). CDR3 protein: CASSLWVGQGAYQPQHF. As DNA, the CDR3 is TGTGCCAGCAGCTTATGGGTCGGTCAGGGGGCTTATCAGCCCCAGCATTTT.

The genes are TRBV27 and TRBJ2-7; no firm D call. This CDR3 is built from 11 residues. With 3 bases removed from V and 3 bases from J, the gap between germline ends came to 3 bases. The V gene's germline CDR1 is MNHEY and CDR2 SMNVEV (reference sequence). The CDR3 reads CASSFGYEQYF. The CDR3, as DNA: TGTGCCAGCAGTTTTGGCTACGAGCAGTACTTC.

The V gene is TRBV28, the J gene TRBJ2-7; 7 nucleotides align to TRBD1. The germline V gene encodes CDR1 MDHEN and CDR2 SYDVKM. The CDR3 loop spans 16 amino acids. J lost 4 bases, V lost 2 bases, and 11 bases had no gene match. The CDR3 region has the DNA TGTGCCAGCAGTTTACTGACCAGGGGGATTAAGTACGAGCAGTACTTC. Protein sequence: CASSLLTRGIKYEQYF.

This clone has a single count. The chain couples TRBV11-2 to TRBJ1-1; no reliable D call. The V and J ends lost 5 bases and 5 bases respectively, with 9 bases between them. CDR3 length equals 12 residues. Germline values: CDR1 SGHAT, CDR2 FQNNGV. The CDR3 region is CASSPGGTEAFF. For the CDR3, the DNA is TGTGCCAGCAGCCCTGGAGGGACTGAAGCTTTCTTT.

The count of this clone is one. The rearrangement links TRBV16 to TRBJ1-4, with TRBD1 as a possible D gene (6 bases). V was shortened by 6 bases and J by 4 bases, with 12 bases between the two germline ends. Germline CDR1 and CDR2: KGHSY and FQNENV. CDR3 length: 14 amino acids. The CDR3 region has the DNA TGTGCCAGCAGTCCCCGGACAGTTAATGAAAAACTGTTTTTT. This gives the protein CASSPRTVNEKLFF.

This chain uses TRBV28 with TRBJ2-7; D is ambiguous. Deletions cut 4 bases from V and 6 bases from J, with 7 bases between. There are 11 residues in the CDR3. The V gene's germline CDR1 is MDHEN and CDR2 SYDVKM. CDR3 residues: CASSSAPEQYF. Written as DNA, the CDR3 is TGTGCCAGCAGTTCGGCGCCCGAGCAGTACTTC.

V is TRBV6-5 and J is TRBJ1-4, with 9 bases matching TRBD1. Germline loops: CDR1 MNHEY, CDR2 SVGAGI. The CDR3 loop spans 16 amino acids. J gave up 10 bases and V 4 bases, and 13 bases lay outside the gene matches. The CDR3 is CASSWDRAQSKRKLFF. DNA of the CDR3: TGTGCCAGCAGTTGGGACAGGGCCCAATCGAAAAGAAAACTGTTTTTT.

The chain is built from TRBV28 and TRBJ2-7, with unresolved D. V was shortened by 4 bases and J by 7 bases, with 11 bases between the two germline ends. There are 12 residues in the CDR3. Germline V gene sequence: CDR1 MDHEN, CDR2 SYDVKM. The CDR3 nucleotides are TGTGCCAGCAGTTCAGATTTCAGAGAGCAGTACTTC. It translates to CASSSDFREQYF.

This chain joins TRBV10-2 and TRBJ1-2; the D gene is possibly TRBD1 (5 bases). Trimming pared 0 bases from V and 7 bases from J, leaving 9 bases between. The germline CDR1 and CDR2 sequences are WSHSY and SAAADI. CDR3 length: 13 amino acids. Here the CDR3 reads CASSESPGGGYTF. In nucleotides, the CDR3 is TGCGCCAGCAGTGAGTCCCCCGGGGGTGGCTACACCTTC.

The gene calls are TRBV6-4 and TRBJ2-7, with 8 bases matching TRBD2. This CDR3 region has 18 residues. Trimming removed 3 bases from V and 3 bases from J; junction bases left unmatched: 16. Germline V lookup: CDR1 MRHNA, CDR2 SNTAGT. The CDR3 here is CASSDLSGTRVLRYEQYF. The CDR3 coding sequence is TGTGCCAGCAGTGATCTATCCGGGACTAGAGTCCTCCGCTACGAGCAGTACTTC.

The chain couples TRBV6-1 to TRBJ2-1; the match to TRBD1 covers 7 bases. J was trimmed by 7 bases and V by 8 bases; bases with no gene match: 5. CDR3 length equals 12 residues. Germline V gene sequence: CDR1 MNHNS, CDR2 SASEGT. This CDR3 is CASGTAWNEQFF. The CDR3 nucleotides read TGTGCCAGCGGGACAGCCTGGAATGAGCAGTTCTTC.

The chain uses TRBV19 and TRBJ2-3; 7 nucleotides match TRBD2. This CDR3 region has 15 residues. Germline values: CDR1 LNHDA, CDR2 SQIVND (reference sequence). Trimming took 5 bases from V and 0 from J; bases not matched to a gene: 5. The CDR3 here is CASSALAASTDTQYF. DNA for the CDR3: TGTGCCAGTAGTGCTCTAGCGGCTAGCACAGATACGCAGTATTTT.

J is TRBJ1-4 and V is TRBV9; D is ambiguous. This CDR3 contains 14 residues. In germline, CDR1 is SGDLS, CDR2 YYNGEE. Trimming pared 7 bases from V and 5 bases from J, leaving 15 bases between. The DNA for the CDR3 is TGTGCCAGCGAGGGCCCGCTTATGAATGAAAAACTGTTTTTT. Its protein product is CASEGPLMNEKLFF.

The J gene is TRBJ2-2, the V gene TRBV9; possibly TRBD2 for D (6 bases). V dropped 0 bases and J dropped 0 bases, with 6 bases sitting between them. CDR1 is SGDLS and CDR2 is YYNGEE in the germline V gene. CDR3 length: 15 residues. The CDR3 coding sequence is TGTGCCAGCAGCGTAGGCGGGGCGAACACCGGGGAGCTGTTTTTT. Translation gives CASSVGGANTGELFF.